This T cell receptor beta chain is from a study of blood T cell repertoires in COVID-19. Across the whole study: The United States, Italy and Spain provided the acute and convalescent COVID-19 samples. The analysed material was cDNA or gDNA that came from T cells, B-cell-depleted T cells, or PBMCs.

CDR1 and CDR2 (germline): MNHEY, SVGAGI. V was trimmed by 7 bases and J by 2 bases, leaving 12 bases between them. The CDR3 is made up of 14 amino acids. Per the authors' pipeline: Counts of nucleated cells, estimated from reference gene primer amplification, were obtained. The table came from immunoSEQ multiplex PCR; TCRdb's copy has only in-frame clones and leaves some out. The V and J calls and clone size come from that table; D and trimming were worked out from the DNA. The top ten hold approximately 7.9% of the sample, which has about 240,000 clones, about nine tenths seen once. V usage is TRBV6-5 and J usage is TRBJ1-5; tentative D call: TRBD1 (6 bases). The TCR comes from a man between 60 and 75 years old who had recovered from COVID-19. The specimen was peripheral blood. This CDR3 is CASTEGGGNQPQHF. The CDR3 region has the DNA TGTGCCAGCACCGAGGGGGGGGGCAATCAGCCCCAGCATTTT.